This T cell receptor beta chain was identified in a study of T-cell reconstitution after alpha-beta-depleted transplantation in children. This clonotype was seen more than once but under ten times. Unique molecular identifiers were incorporated during preparation of the TCRbeta library. One entry per CDR3 protein results from TCRdb running MiXCR on the PCR reads. In the table there are 450,000 to 600,000 distinct CDR3 sequences, 30% to 35% of which are singletons. Trimming removed 11 bases from V and 0 bases from J, with 10 bases in between. The CDR3 consists of 12 residues. The germline CDR1 and CDR2 sequences are SEHNR and FQNEAQ (reference sequence).

The sample was PBMCs from the stem cell graft donor, taken from the stem cell graft. This receptor was obtained from a human donor who donated a stem cell graft to a child with aplastic anemia. The J gene is TRBJ1-1, the V gene TRBV7-9; D gene unclear. CDR3 in amino acids: CAAGILNTEAFF. The CDR3 region has the DNA TGTGCCGCGGGGATATTGAACACTGAAGCTTTCTTT.